This T cell receptor (beta chain) was sequenced for a study of HIV-infected patients and healthy controls. TCRdb redid the calling of the 5' RACE reads with MiXCR, one entry per CDR3 protein. The sample yields 70,000 or so distinct CDR3 sequences, roughly a sixth seen once. Germline V gene data show CDR1 as SQVTM and CDR2 as ANQGSEA. Deletions cut 4 bases from V and 2 bases from J, with 8 bases between. The CDR3 loop spans 12 amino acids. The chain uses TRBV29-1 and TRBJ1-1; D remains ambiguous. The TCR comes from a human donor in good health. The source material was CD4+ T cells from blood. This CDR3 reads CSVGHANTEAFF. The CDR3 DNA sequence: TGCAGCGTTGGACACGCCAACACTGAAGCTTTCTTT.